This T cell receptor (beta chain) came from a study of cytomegalovirus exposure and HLA in healthy donors. PCR primers comprised 60 Vbeta and 13 Jbeta primers. This table comes from immunoSEQ multiplex PCR, and its TCRdb copy is limited to in-frame clones, with some not included. The repertoire consists of approximately 300,000 clones, with 84% occurring once and the leading ten covering about 2%. The germline V gene has CDR1 SGHVS and CDR2 FQNEAQ. V gave up 6 bases and J gave up 0 bases, with 8 bases separating them. This CDR3 has 14 residues. Details on this clone: As yet, its antigen is unknown.

Study-wide results and caveats: It was reported that TCR beta sequences correctly inferred the HLA-A and HLA-B alleles for most subjects.

The sample taken for sequencing was PBMCs. The genes are TRBV7-8 and TRBJ2-2, with unresolved D. This TCR derives from a woman aged 35 to 49 in good health and CMV-seropositive. The DNA of the CDR3 is TGTGCCAGCAGAAGCACCGCGAACACCGGGGAGCTGTTTTTT. Amino acid sequence: CASRSTANTGELFF. Supplemented by reference TRBV7-8 and TRBJ2-2, the full variable domain reads GAGVSQSPRYKVAKRGQDVALRCDPISGHVSLFWYQQALGQGPEFLTYFQNEAQLDKSGLPSDRFFAERPEGSVSTLKIQRTQQEDSAVYLCASRSTANTGELFFGEGSRLTVL.